Below, 26 T cell receptor beta chains from the same sample are listed, as sequenced in a study of T cell repertoires in cytomegalovirus infection. TCRdb processed the reads anew with MiXCR; each CDR3 protein has one entry. The sample consists of around 300,000 distinct CDR3 sequences, 8% to 9.5% of them appearing once. Sequencing input: PBMCs. The receptors originated from a human donor in good health (CMV status not recorded). Some clones in this sample may be carry-over from other donors' samples.

This clonotype was counted a few times. The V gene is TRBV4-3, the J gene TRBJ1-1; D is ambiguous. V lost 2 bases to trimming and J lost 1 base, with 5 bases between them. The CDR3 extends over 13 amino acids. Germline V gene data show CDR1 as LGHNA and CDR2 as YSLEER. The CDR3 DNA sequence: TGCGCCAGCAGCCAAACCTCGAACACTGAAGCTTTCTTT. Its translation is CASSQTSNTEAFF.

This clonotype was observed many times. The chain links TRBV7-8 to TRBJ1-5; 9 bases line up with TRBD1. The V and J ends lost 6 bases and 7 bases, in that order; junction bases with no gene match: 13. In germline, CDR1 is SGHVS, CDR2 FQNEAQ. The CDR3 contains 16 residues. The CDR3 DNA reads TGTGCCAGCAGATATGCTGTGACAGGGGGTGGACAGCCCCAGCATTTT. Its translation: CASRYAVTGGGQPQHF. The entire variable domain, with the rest obtained from reference TRBV7-8 and TRBJ1-5, is as follows: GAGVSQSPRYKVAKRGQDVALRCDPISGHVSLFWYQQALGQGPEFLTYFQNEAQLDKSGLPSDRFFAERPEGSVSTLKIQRTQQEDSAVYLCASRYAVTGGGQPQHFGDGTRLSIL.

Ten or more counts support this clonotype. The chain recombines TRBV7-2 with TRBJ2-7; 9 nucleotides match TRBD2. This CDR3 contains 15 residues. V shed 1 base, J shed 8 bases, and the junction held 9 bases outside the gene matches. CDR1 and CDR2 from the germline V gene are SGHTA and FQGNSA. The CDR3 DNA reads TGTGCCAGCAGCTTAGTCGGCCTAGCGGGGTCGCAGCAGTACTTC. Translated, it gives CASSLVGLAGSQQYF.

In this sample, this clonotype turned up a few times. The V gene is TRBV24-1, the J gene TRBJ1-2; D unclear. V shed 4 bases and J shed 8 bases, with 13 bases lying between them. Per germline, CDR1 KGHDR and CDR2 SFDVKD. The CDR3 runs to 13 residues. CDR3 region: CATSDYQDGGYTF. CDR3 bases: TGTGCCACCAGTGACTACCAGGACGGCGGCTACACCTTC.

This clonotype was counted many times. The chain combines TRBV7-2 with TRBJ2-7, with 7 bases fitting TRBD2. The junction had 9 bases not matched to a gene; V was cut back by 5 bases and J by 2 bases. CDR1 and CDR2 (germline): SGHTA, FQGNSA. The CDR3 is 15 residues long. The CDR3 here is CASSLAGGRAYEQYF. The CDR3 nucleotides are TGTGCCAGCAGCCTGGCGGGCGGGAGAGCCTACGAGCAGTACTTC.

Concerning this clonotype: This clone may be a read error of a much larger clone one base away. The chain uses TRBV7-2 and TRBJ2-1; 11 bases fit TRBD2. Germline trimming cut 1 base from V and 10 bases from J; bases unmatched to any gene: 9. Germline V gene data show CDR1 as SGHTA and CDR2 as FQGNSA. The CDR3 contains 16 residues. The CDR3 spells CASSLGSTSGSGEQFF. The CDR3 DNA reads as TGTGCCAGCAGCTTAGGTTCAACTAGCGGGAGTGGGGAGCAGTTCTTC.

In this sample, this clonotype turned up a few times. This chain uses TRBV20-1 with TRBJ1-5; TRBD1 matches 10 bases. Germline lookup yields CDR1 DFQATT and CDR2 SNEGSKA (reference sequence). V was pared by 5 bases and J by 0 bases, with 13 bases of the junction left unmatched. This CDR3 has 18 residues. The CDR3 loop is CSAYSAGTGDYSNQPQHF. CDR3 DNA: TGCAGTGCTTACTCCGCCGGGACAGGGGATTATAGCAATCAGCCCCAGCATTTT.

The chain carries TRBV30 and TRBJ2-7; unclear D gene. The CDR3 extends over 14 amino acids. Trimming removed 2 bases from V and 6 bases from J, with 17 bases in between. Per germline, CDR1 GTSNPN and CDR2 SVGIG (reference sequence). The CDR3 spells CAWSISVATLEQYF. The CDR3, as DNA: TGTGCCTGGAGTATATCGGTAGCCACGCTCGAGCAGTACTTC.

This chain uses TRBV7-9 with TRBJ2-7; 7 bases agree with TRBD1. This CDR3 is built from 11 residues. Germline V gene data show CDR1 as SEHNR and CDR2 as FQNEAQ (reference sequence). Germline trimming cut 5 bases from V and 11 bases from J; bases unmatched to any gene: 6. The CDR3 bases are TGTGCCAGCAGCCGAGGACAGGCGGAGTACTTC. Protein product: CASSRGQAEYF.

This clonotype appeared many times. The chain is built from TRBV6-1 and TRBJ1-1, with D perhaps TRBD1 (6 bases). The CDR3 is made up of 16 amino acids. V gave up 1 base and J gave up 3 bases, with 15 bases separating them. Germline-derived CDR1 and CDR2 are MNHNS and SASEGT. In DNA form, the CDR3 reads TGTGCCAGCAGTGAAGTCACCAGGGGCTTAGACACTGAAGCTTTCTTT. Translating gives CASSEVTRGLDTEAFF.

This clonotype was found many times. This chain links TRBV19 with TRBJ1-1, with D perhaps TRBD1 (6 bases). The V and J ends lost 6 bases and 3 bases respectively, with 17 bases between them. Germline V gives CDR1 LNHDA, CDR2 SQIVND (reference sequence). The CDR3 has 15 residues. The CDR3 sequence: CASSDSGGGDTEAFF. The CDR3 nucleotides read TGTGCCAGTAGCGACTCGGGAGGGGGTGACACTGAAGCTTTCTTT.

This clonotype came up many times. This chain connects TRBV7-2 to TRBJ2-7; the D is unclear. This CDR3 spans 12 amino acids. Germline V lookup: CDR1 SGHTA, CDR2 FQGNSA. The V end was cut by 2 bases, the J end by 2 bases, with 4 bases between. CDR3 loop: CASSLTTYEQYF. CDR3 bases: TGTGCCAGCAGCTTAACCACCTACGAGCAGTACTTC.

The chain employs TRBV11-2 and TRBJ2-1, with 10 bases identical to TRBD2. The CDR3 extends over 15 amino acids. CDR1 and CDR2 (germline): SGHAT, FQNNGV. The V segment lost 5 bases and the J segment 8 bases; nucleotides outside the gene matches: 9. CDR3 region: CASSPSGGALHEQFF. The DNA for the CDR3 is TGTGCCAGCAGCCCAAGCGGGGGGGCACTCCATGAGCAGTTCTTC.

This clonotype has a handful of counts. V usage is TRBV6-2 or TRBV6-3 and J usage is TRBJ2-1; D remains ambiguous. The CDR3 consists of 13 residues. V shed 6 bases and J shed 8 bases, with 14 bases lying between them. The germline V gene has CDR1 MNHEY and CDR2 SVGEGT. The DNA of the CDR3 is TGTGCCAGCAGGGAAGGGAATGCGGATGAGCAGTTCTTC. The encoded protein is CASREGNADEQFF.

There are many counts of this clonotype. The chain recombines TRBV7-2 with TRBJ1-4; TRBD1 matches at 7 bases. CDR3 length equals 17 residues. J gave up 3 bases and V 3 bases, and 10 bases lay outside the gene matches. From germline, CDR1 is SGHTA and CDR2 FQGNSA. The CDR3 bases are TGTGCCAGCAGCTTTAGAGGCAGGGGGACCTCTAATGAAAAACTGTTTTTT. It translates to CASSFRGRGTSNEKLFF.

The V gene is TRBV6-2 or TRBV6-3, the J gene TRBJ1-2; D gene unclear. Per germline, CDR1 MNHEY and CDR2 SVGEGT. Trimming took 0 bases from V and 4 from J, leaving 9 bases between them. The CDR3 spans 14 residues. CDR3 in DNA: TGTGCCAGCAGTTACTCAGGGAAGGCCTATGGCTACACCTTC. It yields the protein CASSYSGKAYGYTF.

This clonotype was detected ten times or more. This chain connects TRBV9 to TRBJ2-1; 8 bases agree with TRBD1. This CDR3 is 17 amino acids long. Germline V gene sequence: CDR1 SGDLS, CDR2 YYNGEE. The ends lost 3 bases at V and 0 bases at J; junction bases unmatched: 8. The CDR3, as DNA: TGTGCCAGCAGCGCCGGACAGGGTGGCGGCTCCTACAATGAGCAGTTCTTC. Encoded protein: CASSAGQGGGSYNEQFF.

The rearrangement uses TRBV10-3 and TRBJ2-7; no clear D. The CDR3 contains 10 residues. The germline V gene has CDR1 ENHRY and CDR2 SYGVKD. V dropped 7 bases and J dropped 3 bases, with 4 bases sitting between them. In DNA form, the CDR3 reads TGTGCCATCAAGGTCTACGAGCAGTACTTC. Its protein product is CAIKVYEQYF.

This clonotype has a handful of counts. This rearrangement joins TRBV7-2 to TRBJ2-7; 7 bases match TRBD2. Germline V lookup: CDR1 SGHTA, CDR2 FQGNSA. The CDR3 runs to 15 residues. The junction had 11 bases not matched to a gene; V was cut back by 7 bases and J by 2 bases. In DNA form, the CDR3 reads TGTGCCAGCACTAAATCTAGCGGTTCTCCCTACGAGCAGTACTTC. It translates to CASTKSSGSPYEQYF.

In regard to this clonotype: Just one base apart from a much larger clone, this may be a read error. The chain is built from TRBV7-2 and TRBJ2-5, with D tentatively TRBD2 (6 bases). In germline, CDR1 is SGHTA, CDR2 FQGNSA. This CDR3 region has 14 residues. V gave up 6 bases and J gave up 8 bases, with 19 bases separating them. This CDR3 is CASRPSPSLATQYF. The CDR3 nucleotides are TGTGCCAGCAGGCCCAGCCCTTCACTAGCAACCCAGTACTTC.

This clonotype was observed a handful of times. The chain is built from TRBV7-2 and TRBJ2-2, with 9 bases lining up with TRBD2. This CDR3 spans 16 amino acids. Trimming took 2 bases from V and 3 from J; bases not matched to a gene: 4. In germline, CDR1 is SGHTA, CDR2 FQGNSA. The CDR3 DNA reads as TGTGCCAGCAGCTTAACTAAGCGGGGGGACACCGGGGAGCTGTTTTTT. Translation: CASSLTKRGDTGELFF. The full variable domain, completed using reference TRBV7-2 and TRBJ2-2, is GAGVSQSPSNKVTEKGKDVELRCDPISGHTALYWYRQSLGQGLEFLIYFQGNSAPDKSGLPSDRFSAERTGGSVSTLTIQRTQQEDSAVYLCASSLTKRGDTGELFFGEGSRLTVL.

The chain combines TRBV25-1 with TRBJ2-3; D gene unclear. Germline loops: CDR1 MGHDK, CDR2 SYGVNS. This CDR3 spans 13 amino acids. V was pared by 4 bases and J by 6 bases, with 11 bases between. This CDR3 reads CASSVAGADTQYF. The CDR3, as DNA: TGTGCCAGCAGTGTGGCCGGTGCGGATACGCAGTATTTT. Based on the CDR3 plus reference TRBV25-1 and TRBJ2-3, the full variable domain is EADIYQTPRYLVIGTGKKITLECSQTMGHDKMYWYQQDPGMELHLIHYSYGVNSTEKGDLSSESTVSRIRTEHFPLTLESARPSHTSQYLCASSVAGADTQYFGPGTRLTVL.

Details on this clonotype: One junction end disagrees with the germline gene, perhaps due to a read error. The CDR3: CVIKTDSGVYGYTF. The CDR3 DNA reads as TGTGTCATCAAAACGGACAGCGGGGTCTATGGCTACACCTTC. This chain links TRBV10-3 with TRBJ1-2; TRBD1 is a possible D gene (6 bases). The CDR3 totals 14 residues. Per the germline V gene, CDR1 is ENHRY and CDR2 is SYGVKD.

The chain couples TRBV24-1 to TRBJ2-1; TRBD2 agrees at 9 bases. With V trimmed by 8 bases and J by 0 bases, 4 bases remained unmatched. The CDR3 runs to 15 residues. Germline V gives CDR1 KGHDR, CDR2 SFDVKD. CDR3 sequence (DNA): TGTGCCACCATGACTAGCGGAAGCTCCTACAATGAGCAGTTCTTC. This gives the protein CATMTSGSSYNEQFF.

J is TRBJ1-5 and V is TRBV20-1; D ambiguous. V lost 6 bases to trimming and J lost 4 bases, with 13 bases between them. Germline V gene data show CDR1 as DFQATT and CDR2 as SNEGSKA (reference sequence). The CDR3 covers 13 residues. The CDR3 loop is CSARPGLNQPQHF. The DNA of the CDR3 is TGCAGTGCCCGGCCTGGCCTTAATCAGCCCCAGCATTTT.

The chain carries TRBV15 and TRBJ2-1; 9 bases fit TRBD2. J was trimmed by 4 bases and V by 5 bases; bases with no gene match: 6. The CDR3 is 15 residues long. CDR1 LNHNV and CDR2 YYDKDF come from the germline V gene (reference sequence). CDR3 amino acids: CATSGMTSGYNEQFF. The CDR3 DNA sequence: TGTGCCACCAGCGGAATGACTAGCGGTTACAATGAGCAGTTCTTC. Full variable domain (missing parts from reference TRBV15 and TRBJ2-1): DAMVIQNPRYQVTQFGKPVTLSCSQTLNHNVMYWYQQKSSQAPKLLFHYYDKDFNNEADTPDNFQSRRPNTSFCFLDIRSPGLGDTAMYLCATSGMTSGYNEQFFGPGTRLTVL.